The 20 T cell receptor beta chains reported below all come from one sample, sequenced in a study of T cell changes during pregnancy in multiple sclerosis. Here immunoSEQ multiplex PCR was the method, and the copy in TCRdb shows in-frame clones only, minus some. Here the sample spans about 130,000 clones, around 97% being singletons. Here the sequenced sample was peripheral blood, taken after pregnancy. Every receptor here comes from a female donor with multiple sclerosis, enrolled in a pregnancy study.

The chain is built from TRBV6-6 and TRBJ2-2; D may be TRBD1 (6 bases). With 9 bases removed from V and 1 base from J, the gap between germline ends came to 12 bases. Germline V gene sequence: CDR1 MNHNY, CDR2 SVGAGI (reference sequence). This CDR3 has 14 residues. The CDR3 reads CASQGFRNTGELFF. The CDR3 DNA follows: TGTGCCAGTCAGGGGTTTCGGAACACCGGGGAGCTGTTTTTT.

The V call is TRBV7-9, the J call TRBJ2-3; 9 bases fit TRBD1. Germline V gene data show CDR1 as SEHNR and CDR2 as FQNEAQ (reference sequence). The V segment lost 3 bases and the J segment 0 bases; nucleotides outside the gene matches: 1. CDR3 length: 15 residues. This CDR3 reads CASSFGTGSTDTQYF. As DNA, the CDR3 is TGTGCCAGCAGCTTCGGGACAGGGAGCACAGATACGCAGTATTTT.

The rearrangement uses TRBV28 and TRBJ2-7, with 8 bases lining up with TRBD1. V shed 6 bases, J shed 2 bases, and the junction held 9 bases outside the gene matches. Looked up from germline, CDR1 is MDHEN and CDR2 is SYDVKM. The CDR3 totals 15 residues. The CDR3 coding sequence is TGTGCCAGCAGCGCAGGGGGCCTCCGACCCTACGAGCAGTACTTC. Its translation: CASSAGGLRPYEQYF.

The gene calls are TRBV10-3 and TRBJ2-1; D is possibly TRBD1 (6 bases). Trimming removed 3 bases at V and 12 bases at J, with 18 bases between. Germline-derived CDR1 and CDR2 are ENHRY and SYGVKD. The CDR3 loop spans 14 amino acids. The chain's CDR3 is CAISDRTDTAGQFF. The CDR3 DNA sequence: TGTGCCATCAGTGACAGGACAGATACAGCAGGGCAGTTCTTC.

This clone was picked up one time. The rearrangement uses TRBV5-6 and TRBJ2-1, with 10 positions matching TRBD1. V lost 4 bases, J lost 0 bases, and 4 bases stayed unmatched. The CDR3 covers 16 residues. Germline CDR1 and CDR2: SGHDT and YYEEEE. CDR3 protein: CASSKRTGGSYNEQFF. CDR3 nucleotides: TGTGCCAGCAGCAAAAGGACAGGGGGCTCCTACAATGAGCAGTTCTTC.

Comments on this clone: Germline is not matched at one junction end, which may reflect a read error. J is TRBJ1-1 and V is TRBV5-4; TRBD1 matches at 7 bases. The length of the CDR3 is 15 residues. Germline V CDR1 and CDR2: SGHNT, YYREEE (reference sequence). In DNA form, the CDR3 reads TGTGCCAGCCGCTTTAAGGACCCAGGGGGCACTGAAGCTTTCTTT. This gives the protein CASRFKDPGGTEAFF.

The chain joins TRBV6-5 to TRBJ2-7; unclear D gene. Trimming cost V 5 bases and J 3 bases, with 11 bases left between them. The CDR3 spans 13 residues. The germline gives CDR1 MNHEY, CDR2 SVGAGI. CDR3 DNA: TGTGCCAGCAGTCCCCGGGTTGACTACGAGCAGTACTTC. This codes for CASSPRVDYEQYF.

For this clone: The same CDR3 can be traced to other DNA sequences in this sample. This rearrangement joins TRBV28 to TRBJ2-7, with D perhaps matching TRBD2 (5 bases). V was cut by 9 bases and J by 4 bases, with 10 bases left in between. Germline V lookup: CDR1 MDHEN, CDR2 SYDVKM. This CDR3 spans 11 amino acids. The CDR3: CASRGGYEQYF. CDR3 sequence (DNA): TGTGCCAGTCGCGGCGGGTACGAGCAGTACTTC.

The table lists this clone with a count of one. V and J are TRBV28 and TRBJ2-1; 11 bases align to TRBD2. V lost 6 bases and J lost 9; bases outside the gene matches: 10. The germline V gene encodes CDR1 MDHEN and CDR2 SYDVKM. This CDR3 is built from 15 residues. The CDR3, as DNA: TGTGCCAGCAGCCCTACTAGCGGGAGAATGAGTGAGCAGTTCTTC. Translation: CASSPTSGRMSEQFF. The entire variable domain, with the rest obtained from reference TRBV28 and TRBJ2-1, is as follows: DVKVTQSSRYLVKRTGEKVFLECVQDMDHENMFWYRQDPGLGLRLIYFSYDVKMKEKGDIPEGYSVSREKKERFSLILESASTNQTSMYLCASSPTSGRMSEQFFGPGTRLTVL.

This clone was recorded only once. CDR3 bases: TGTGCCAGCACCGAAACAGGAGAAAAACTGTTTTTT. Its protein product is CASTETGEKLFF. The rearrangement links TRBV28 to TRBJ1-4; D perhaps matches TRBD1 (5 bases). Germline assignment: CDR1 MDHEN and CDR2 SYDVKM. The CDR3 contains 12 residues. Trimming removed 7 bases at V and 8 bases at J, with 11 bases between.

The chain has TRBV6-6 and TRBJ2-5; 7 nucleotides align to TRBD2. The germline V gene encodes CDR1 MNHNY and CDR2 SVGAGI (reference sequence). The CDR3 extends over 15 amino acids. V was clipped by 6 bases and J by 1 base; unmatched bases: 8. Here the CDR3 reads CASSWGGGIQETQYF. DNA of the CDR3: TGTGCCAGCAGCTGGGGGGGAGGGATCCAAGAGACCCAGTACTTC.

Comments on this clone: Other nucleotide sequences in the sample specify the same CDR3. The rearrangement links TRBV29-1 to TRBJ2-7; 7 bases line up with TRBD1. This CDR3 is built from 12 residues. Germline-derived CDR1 and CDR2 are SQVTM and ANQGSEA. Trimming cost V 5 bases and J 2 bases; bases outside gene matches: 3. CDR3 in DNA: TGCAGCGTTCGACAGGGAACCTACGAGCAGTACTTC. Amino acid sequence: CSVRQGTYEQYF.

The CDR3 coding sequence is TGTGCCAGCAGCGGGGCTTTTAATCAGCCCCAGCATTTT. This codes for CASSGAFNQPQHF. The chain carries TRBV7-2 and TRBJ1-5; D is possibly TRBD1 (5 bases). The CDR3 totals 13 residues. CDR1 SGHTA and CDR2 FQGNSA come from the germline V gene. V gave up 5 bases and J gave up 4 bases, with 9 bases separating them.

The chain is built from TRBV25-1 and TRBJ2-7, with D tentatively TRBD1 (6 bases). This CDR3 is 13 amino acids long. The germline gives CDR1 MGHDK, CDR2 SYGVNS. V was pared by 2 bases and J by 2 bases, with 7 bases between. In DNA form, the CDR3 reads TGTGCCAGCAGTGAAGCAGGGGCCTACGAGCAGTACTTC. Translated: CASSEAGAYEQYF.

The J gene is TRBJ2-5, the V gene TRBV7-8; D uncertain. The CDR3 totals 14 residues. Trimming cost V 5 bases and J 2 bases, with 12 bases left between them. Per germline, CDR1 SGHVS and CDR2 FQNEAQ. This CDR3 is CASSPGYTQETQYF. The CDR3 coding sequence is TGTGCCAGCAGCCCGGGTTATACTCAAGAGACCCAGTACTTC.

This clone was detected only once. The rearrangement joins TRBV4-1 to TRBJ2-6; 7 bases align to TRBD1. The V segment lost 0 bases and the J segment 3 bases; nucleotides outside the gene matches: 8. The CDR3 loop spans 18 amino acids. The germline V gene has CDR1 MGHRA and CDR2 YSYEKL. The CDR3 region is CASSQDNDRVNGANVLTF. CDR3 sequence (DNA): TGCGCCAGCAGCCAAGATAATGACAGGGTAAATGGGGCCAACGTCCTGACTTTC.

V gene TRBV5-1 combines with J gene TRBJ2-1; 7 bases map to TRBD2. The CDR3 is made up of 15 amino acids. V lost 0 bases, J lost 3 bases, and 3 bases stayed unmatched. In germline, CDR1 is SGHRS, CDR2 YFSETQ. In nucleotides, the CDR3 is TGCGCCAGCAGCTTGGCCCAGCGGGGCTACAATGAGCAGTTCTTC. Protein: CASSLAQRGYNEQFF.

The chain links TRBV27 to TRBJ2-6; D possibly corresponds to TRBD1 (6 bases). The germline V and J ends were trimmed by 2 bases and 0 bases, with 14 bases remaining between them. The CDR3 totals 18 residues. The V gene's germline CDR1 is MNHEY and CDR2 SMNVEV (reference sequence). The CDR3 nucleotides are TGTGCCAGCAGTTTAATTCAGGGGATATCCTCTGGGGCCAACGTCCTGACTTTC. Protein: CASSLIQGISSGANVLTF.

A single count supports this clone. The rearrangement joins TRBV7-9 to TRBJ1-1; D perhaps matches TRBD1 (6 bases). Germline loops: CDR1 SEHNR, CDR2 FQNEAQ (reference sequence). The CDR3 covers 13 residues. This CDR3 reads CASGVQGNTEAFF. CDR3 DNA sequence: TGTGCGAGTGGGGTACAGGGAAACACTGAAGCTTTCTTT. The whole variable domain, filled in from reference TRBV7-9 and TRBJ1-1, reads DTGVSQNPRHKITKRGQNVTFRCDPISEHNRLYWYRQTLGQGPEFLTYFQNEAQLEKSRLLSDRFSAERPKGSFSTLEIQRTEQGDSAMYLCASGVQGNTEAFFGQGTRLTVV.

V is TRBV10-3 and J is TRBJ2-3; 9 nucleotides agree with TRBD2. V trimming: 11 bases; J trimming: 2 bases; junction bases outside the gene matches: 11. The length of the CDR3 is 15 residues. The germline V gene has CDR1 ENHRY and CDR2 SYGVKD. Here the CDR3 reads CASGASGGYTDTQYF. Here the CDR3 DNA reads TGTGCCTCAGGGGCGAGCGGGGGGTACACAGATACGCAGTATTTT.